The TCR beta chain under discussion was sequenced for a study of T cells in Graves' hyperthyroidism and ophthalmopathy. This CDR3 is built from 15 residues. Trimming stripped 0 bases from V and 4 bases from J, with 11 bases between. Germline CDR1 is MDHEN and CDR2 is SYDVKM. The investigators amplified TCR beta CDR3 regions from RNA transcripts. Researchers ran a first-round RT-PCR on the TCR CDR3 using the HTBI primer set. Each CDR3 protein gets one entry after TCRdb re-called the multiplex PCR reads with MiXCR. The table includes around 600,000 distinct CDR3 sequences, 16% detected once. This chain connects TRBV28 to TRBJ2-3; a weak D match, TRBD2 (7 bases). This receptor was obtained from a woman aged 40 to 55 with Graves' ophthalmopathy. The sequencing input was blood. CDR3 nucleotides: TGTGCCAGCAGTTTATGGAGAGGGGGGGCAGATACGCAGTATTTT. This sequence encodes CASSLWRGGADTQYF.